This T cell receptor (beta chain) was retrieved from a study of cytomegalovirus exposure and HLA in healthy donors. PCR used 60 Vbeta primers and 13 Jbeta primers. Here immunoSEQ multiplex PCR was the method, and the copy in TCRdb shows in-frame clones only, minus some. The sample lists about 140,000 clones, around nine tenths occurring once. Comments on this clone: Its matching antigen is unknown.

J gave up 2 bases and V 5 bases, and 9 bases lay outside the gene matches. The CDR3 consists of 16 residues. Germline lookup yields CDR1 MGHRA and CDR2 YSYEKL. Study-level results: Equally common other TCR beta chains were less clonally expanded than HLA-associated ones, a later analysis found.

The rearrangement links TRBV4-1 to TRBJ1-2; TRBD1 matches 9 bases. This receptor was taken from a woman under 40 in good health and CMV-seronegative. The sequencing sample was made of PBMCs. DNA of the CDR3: TGCGCCAGCAGCTTCGTCCCGGGACAGGGAAACTATGGCTACACCTTC. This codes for CASSFVPGQGNYGYTF.